This record covers a single T cell receptor beta chain. V lost 3 bases to trimming and J lost 3 bases; unmatched junction nucleotides: 8. Germline assignment: CDR1 SEHNR and CDR2 FQNEAQ (reference sequence). This CDR3 has 16 amino acids. This sample was included in a study of blood T cell repertoires in COVID-19. As originally analysed: For nucleated cells, counts were estimated from reference gene primer amplification. Clones were read by immunoSEQ multiplex PCR, and TCRdb kept only the in-frame ones, dropping some. D and trimming were read from the DNA, whereas the V and J calls and clone size are those reported in that table. The repertoire holds hundreds of thousands of clones, about 80% seen once, with 3.3% in the top ten.

The sequence derives from a woman at least 80 years old with acute or convalescent COVID-19. The chain is built from TRBV7-9 and TRBJ1-1; TRBD1 aligns across 9 bases. Sequencing was carried out using peripheral blood. The CDR3 sequence: CASSLGTGNRDTEAFF. CDR3 DNA: TGTGCCAGCAGCTTGGGGACAGGGAATCGAGACACTGAAGCTTTCTTT.